These 32 T cell receptor beta chains came from one sample sequenced in a study of shared clonotypes between healthy human individuals. The protocol was immunoSEQ multiplex PCR, while the TCRdb copy is restricted to in-frame clones and leaves out a portion. This table holds under 2,500,000 clones, approximately 96% found once. Sequencing was performed on naive CD4+ T cells sorted from blood. Described subset: CD45RA+ positively selected. These receptors were obtained from a man aged 18 to 35 in good health.

The rearrangement joins TRBV12-2 to TRBJ1-5; no DNA check was done on the table's D call, TRBD1. TRBV12-2 is annotated as a pseudogene. The CDR3 loop spans 13 amino acids. Here the CDR3 DNA reads TGTGCAAGTCGCCCCGGACACAATCAGCCCCAGCATTTT. Protein: CASRPGHNQPQHF.

This chain joins TRBV6-1 and TRBJ1-5; D is ambiguous. V gave up 1 base and J gave up 7 bases, with 11 bases separating them. Germline V gene data show CDR1 as MNHNS and CDR2 as SASEGT. The CDR3 runs to 14 residues. CDR3 loop: CASSEGVGYQPQHF. CDR3 coding DNA: TGTGCCAGCAGTGAAGGGGTGGGGTACCAGCCCCAGCATTTT.

The chain is built from TRBV5-8 and TRBJ2-4; TRBD1 agrees at 8 bases. V gave up 2 bases and J gave up 6 bases; unmatched junction bases: 7. The CDR3 sequence is 15 residues long. Germline CDR1 SGHTS, CDR2 YDEGEE. CDR3 in amino acids: CASSFQAQGANIQYF. DNA for the CDR3: TGTGCCAGCAGCTTTCAGGCGCAGGGGGCAAACATTCAGTACTTC. Drawing the rest from reference TRBV5-8 and TRBJ2-4, the complete variable domain is EAGVTQSPTHLIKTRGQQATLRCSPISGHTSVYWYQQALGLGLQFLLWYDEGEERNRGNFPPRFSGRQFPNYSSELNVNALELEDSALYLCASSFQAQGANIQYFGAGTRLSVL.

The chain employs TRBV28 and TRBJ2-2; TRBD1 might be the D (5 bases). Germline-derived CDR1 and CDR2 are MDHEN and SYDVKM. The V end lost 6 bases, the J end lost 6 bases, and 11 bases lay between the germline ends. This CDR3 is built from 13 residues. DNA for the CDR3: TGTGCCAGCAGATTAACAGGATCCGGGGAGCTGTTTTTT. This codes for CASRLTGSGELFF.

V gene TRBV5-1 combines with J gene TRBJ2-7, with TRBD1 as a possible D gene (5 bases). Per the germline V gene, CDR1 is SGHRS and CDR2 is YFSETQ. The CDR3 is 13 residues long. V lost 0 bases, J lost 5 bases, and 9 bases lay in between. The CDR3 DNA is TGCGCCAGCAGCTTGGGTGCAGGGAACGAGCAGTACTTC. It is translated as CASSLGAGNEQYF.

The chain couples TRBV7-2 to TRBJ2-2; 9 bases fit TRBD2. The V and J ends lost 1 base and 7 bases, in that order; junction bases with no gene match: 7. This CDR3 is built from 16 residues. Germline V gene lookup returns CDR1 SGHTA and CDR2 FQGNSA. The CDR3 spells CASSLVGAGGSGELFF. CDR3 in DNA: TGTGCCAGCAGCTTAGTGGGCGCGGGAGGGAGCGGGGAGCTGTTTTTT.

This rearrangement joins TRBV5-5 to TRBJ2-7, with TRBD1 as a possible D gene (6 bases). This CDR3 region has 15 residues. Germline V CDR1 and CDR2: SGHKS, YYEKEE (reference sequence). Between the trimmed V and J ends, which lost 5 bases and 4 bases, there was a span of 19 bases. The CDR3 nucleotides are TGTGCCAGCAGATACATCCAGGGGAATTTTTACGAGCAGTACTTC. Translated, it gives CASRYIQGNFYEQYF.

The chain has TRBV28 and TRBJ1-5; 8 positions match TRBD1. There are 15 residues in the CDR3. Germline assignment: CDR1 MDHEN and CDR2 SYDVKM. The ends lost 7 bases at V and 1 base at J; junction bases unmatched: 6. In DNA, the CDR3 is TGTGCCAGCAAAACAGGGGGTACGAGCAATCAGCCCCAGCATTTT. Translated, it gives CASKTGGTSNQPQHF.

The chain employs TRBV4-3 and TRBJ2-1, with 7 bases lining up with TRBD2. CDR1 is LGHNA and CDR2 is YSLEER in the germline V gene. The V segment lost 0 bases and the J segment 3 bases; nucleotides outside the gene matches: 5. The CDR3 is 16 residues long. This CDR3 reads CASSQEASGFYNEQFF. CDR3 nucleotide sequence: TGCGCCAGCAGCCAAGAAGCTAGCGGATTCTACAATGAGCAGTTCTTC.

The chain links TRBV30 to TRBJ2-3; the D gene is possibly TRBD1 (7 bases). The CDR3 has 14 residues. Germline-derived CDR1 and CDR2 are GTSNPN and SVGIG (reference sequence). Trimming stripped 0 bases from V and 5 bases from J, with 12 bases between. This CDR3 is CAWSVGQGGDTQYF. The DNA for the CDR3 is TGTGCCTGGAGTGTAGGGCAGGGGGGAGATACGCAGTATTTT.

The chain couples TRBV4-1 to TRBJ2-7; TRBD2 aligns across 11 bases. CDR1 is MGHRA and CDR2 is YSYEKL in the germline V gene. The V and J ends lost 3 bases and 3 bases, in that order; junction bases with no gene match: 10. The CDR3 has 17 residues. The CDR3 region is CASSQDLLAGGLYEQYF. The CDR3 bases are TGCGCCAGCAGCCAGGATCTGCTAGCGGGGGGACTCTACGAGCAGTACTTC.

The V gene is TRBV2, the J gene TRBJ1-1; 7 bases agree with TRBD1. The ends lost 5 bases at V and 4 bases at J; junction bases unmatched: 7. This CDR3 has 14 amino acids. Germline CDR1 reads SNHLY; CDR2 reads FYNNEI. As DNA, the CDR3 is TGTGCCAGCAGTACGGACAGGTTGAGCACTGAAGCTTTCTTT. It codes for CASSTDRLSTEAFF.

This chain uses TRBV10-1 with TRBJ1-4; 7 bases fit TRBD1. The CDR3 totals 14 residues. V was pared by 6 bases and J by 7 bases, with 8 bases of the junction left unmatched. CDR1 is WNHNN, CDR2 SYGVQD, per germline (reference sequence). CDR3 DNA: TGCGCCAGCAGGAACAGGGGAGTGGGTGAAAAACTGTTTTTT. Its translation: CASRNRGVGEKLFF.

The chain has TRBV6-5 and TRBJ1-2; 7 nucleotides agree with TRBD1. Trimming took 4 bases from V and 0 from J; bases not matched to a gene: 8. Germline V CDR1 and CDR2: MNHEY, SVGAGI. The CDR3 spans 16 residues. The CDR3 loop reads CASSFHRDRTNYGYTF. The DNA of the CDR3 is TGTGCCAGCAGTTTCCACCGGGACAGAACTAACTATGGCTACACCTTC.

About this clone itself: This CDR3 is also generated by other DNA sequences in the sample. The rearrangement links TRBV5-1 to TRBJ2-5; 10 bases are a match to TRBD2. This CDR3 has 15 amino acids. J gave up 3 bases and V 0 bases, and 2 bases lay outside the gene matches. CDR1 and CDR2 (germline): SGHRS, YFSETQ. This CDR3 is CASSLDGTSEETQYF. As DNA, the CDR3 is TGCGCCAGCAGCTTGGATGGGACTAGCGAAGAGACCCAGTACTTC.

About this clone itself: Other DNA sequences in this specimen translate into the identical CDR3. The chain recombines TRBV6-1 with TRBJ1-1, with TRBD1 matching over 9 bases. V gave up 4 bases and J gave up 1 base; unmatched junction bases: 1. There are 14 residues in the CDR3. The V gene's germline CDR1 is MNHNS and CDR2 SASEGT. In DNA, the CDR3 is TGTGCCAGCAGTGGACAGGGGGGGAACACTGAAGCTTTCTTT. It yields the protein CASSGQGGNTEAFF.

The chain couples TRBV9 to TRBJ1-3; D call uncertain. Germline V gene sequence: CDR1 SGDLS, CDR2 YYNGEE. The ends were cut back, 1 base at V and 2 bases at J, with 10 bases in the middle. CDR3 length equals 15 residues. The CDR3 is CASSVSSDAGNTIYF. The CDR3 DNA reads as TGTGCCAGCAGCGTATCGTCGGACGCTGGAAACACCATATATTTT.

The chain couples TRBV21-1 to TRBJ2-3; the D call of TRBD1 is as the table states it, not checked on the DNA. TRBV21-1 is flagged as a pseudogene. The length of the CDR3 is 16 residues. The CDR3 sequence is CASSPYFGRSTDTQYF. The CDR3 region has the DNA TGTGCCAGCAGCCCTTATTTTGGGCGTTCCACAGATACGCAGTATTTT.

The V gene is TRBV6-5, the J gene TRBJ2-7; D call uncertain. Trimming left V 5 bases short and J 0 bases short, with 8 bases between. The CDR3 loop spans 13 amino acids. Germline V gives CDR1 MNHEY, CDR2 SVGAGI. CDR3 amino acids: CASSQLSSYEQYF. CDR3 coding DNA: TGTGCCAGCAGTCAACTTAGCTCCTACGAGCAGTACTTC.

The rearrangement links TRBV6-1 to TRBJ1-6; 8 bases align to TRBD1. Trimming at V came to 10 bases and at J to 6 bases, leaving 11 bases not matched to a gene. The CDR3 runs to 15 residues. Germline loops: CDR1 MNHNS, CDR2 SASEGT. CDR3 nucleotides: TGTGCCACATCTCAGGGGGCAGGAATTAATTCACCCCTCCACTTT. This sequence encodes CATSQGAGINSPLHF.

J is TRBJ1-5 and V is TRBV6-1; 7 positions match TRBD1. The trim removed 2 bases at V and 3 bases at J, leaving 4 bases unmatched. This CDR3 is built from 15 residues. Germline V CDR1 and CDR2: MNHNS, SASEGT. The CDR3 loop is CASSEIGTVNQPQHF. DNA of the CDR3: TGTGCCAGCAGTGAAATCGGGACAGTCAATCAGCCCCAGCATTTT.

This chain uses TRBV5-6 with TRBJ1-5, with no clear D. The V end lost 0 bases, the J end lost 4 bases, and 17 bases lay between the germline ends. CDR1 is SGHDT and CDR2 is YYEEEE in the germline V gene. The CDR3 has 17 residues. The CDR3 DNA reads as TGTGCCAGCAGCTTGGGGGCTGGCAGGAATAGAAATCAGCCCCAGCATTTT. Its translation: CASSLGAGRNRNQPQHF. The full variable domain, rest sourced from reference TRBV5-6 and TRBJ1-5, is DAGVTQSPTHLIKTRGQQVTLRCSPKSGHDTVSWYQQALGQGPQFIFQYYEEEERQRGNFPDRFSGHQFPNYSSELNVNALLLGDSALYLCASSLGAGRNRNQPQHFGDGTRLSIL.

With respect to this clone: Relative to the germline gene, one junction end is altered; a read error may explain this. V gene TRBV13 combines with J gene TRBJ2-3; 12 bases align to TRBD1. CDR1 and CDR2 from the germline V gene are PRHDT and FYEKMQ (reference sequence). This CDR3 contains 18 residues. CDR3 nucleotide sequence: TGTGCCAGCAGCCTAGGGGTCTTCGGGACAGGGGGCTCAGATACGCAGTATTTT. It encodes CASSLGVFGTGGSDTQYF.

The gene calls are TRBV4-1 and TRBJ2-3, with D perhaps matching TRBD2 (6 bases). Germline lookup yields CDR1 MGHRA and CDR2 YSYEKL. V dropped 1 base and J dropped 2 bases, with 10 bases sitting between them. The CDR3 runs to 15 residues. CDR3 DNA sequence: TGCGCCAGCAGCCAAGTCGGGGAGGACACAGATACGCAGTATTTT. It yields the protein CASSQVGEDTDTQYF.

The gene calls are TRBV6-5 and TRBJ1-6; D remains ambiguous. Germline V gene data show CDR1 as MNHEY and CDR2 as SVGAGI. The CDR3 length is 15 residues. Trimming removed 0 bases at V and 7 bases at J, with 10 bases between. The CDR3 DNA reads TGTGCCAGCAGTTACTCGATTACTGCGAATTCACCCCTCCACTTT. Its protein is CASSYSITANSPLHF.

The table lists this clone with a count of one. V usage is TRBV19 and J usage is TRBJ2-7; 8 bases map to TRBD2. CDR3 length: 15 residues. V shed 4 bases, J shed 5 bases, and the junction held 10 bases outside the gene matches. Germline V CDR1 and CDR2: LNHDA, SQIVND (reference sequence). CDR3 residues: CASSTTSGRGDEQYF. For the CDR3, the DNA is TGTGCCAGTAGTACCACTAGCGGAAGGGGCGACGAGCAGTACTTC.

This clone showed up just once. This sample includes further DNA sequences coding for the same CDR3. J is TRBJ2-5 and V is TRBV6-5; the D is unclear. Trimming removed 6 bases at V and 1 base at J, with 9 bases between. Germline-derived CDR1 and CDR2 are MNHEY and SVGAGI. This CDR3 comprises 13 residues. The chain's CDR3 is CASSYDRQETQYF. In DNA form, the CDR3 reads TGTGCCAGCAGCTACGACCGCCAAGAGACCCAGTACTTC.

CDR3 DNA sequence: TGTGCCAGCAGCTTATACCGTCACGAGCAGTACTTC. Protein: CASSLYRHEQYF. The chain has TRBV7-2 and TRBJ2-7; D ambiguous. Germline V CDR1 and CDR2: SGHTA, FQGNSA. The CDR3 consists of 12 residues. Deletions cut 2 bases from V and 5 bases from J, with 7 bases between.

V gene TRBV28 combines with J gene TRBJ2-2, with TRBD2 identical over 8 bases. This CDR3 region has 16 residues. Germline V CDR1 and CDR2: MDHEN, SYDVKM. V shed 1 base and J 7 bases; nucleotides not matched to a gene: 8. The CDR3 is CASSLLALAGGGELFF. The CDR3, as DNA: TGTGCCAGCAGTTTATTGGCTCTAGCGGGCGGCGGGGAGCTGTTTTTT.

V and J are TRBV5-1 and TRBJ1-1; 8 nucleotides agree with TRBD1. Trimming cost V 4 bases and J 3 bases; bases outside gene matches: 8. Germline V lookup: CDR1 SGHRS, CDR2 YFSETQ. The length of the CDR3 is 15 residues. CDR3 nucleotides: TGCGCCAGCAGCCCAACCACAGGGGGGCACACTGAAGCTTTCTTT. This translates into CASSPTTGGHTEAFF.

This clone showed up just a few times. The chain recombines TRBV6-5 with TRBJ2-3; a possible D gene is TRBD1 (6 bases). The germline V gene encodes CDR1 MNHEY and CDR2 SVGAGI. Trimming took off 2 bases at V and 2 bases at J, with 11 bases between the two ends. The CDR3 is 15 amino acids. For the CDR3, the DNA is TGTGCCAGCAGTTACCAGGGGACGAACACAGATACGCAGTATTTT. It yields the protein CASSYQGTNTDTQYF.

The chain couples TRBV18 to TRBJ2-2, with TRBD1 matching over 7 bases. CDR3 length: 19 amino acids. V was clipped by 0 bases and J by 0 bases; unmatched bases: 10. The germline V gene has CDR1 KGHSH and CDR2 LQKENI. This CDR3 is CASSPPTFETGTNTGELFF. CDR3 DNA: TGTGCCAGCTCACCACCCACCTTCGAGACAGGGACGAACACCGGGGAGCTGTTTTTT.